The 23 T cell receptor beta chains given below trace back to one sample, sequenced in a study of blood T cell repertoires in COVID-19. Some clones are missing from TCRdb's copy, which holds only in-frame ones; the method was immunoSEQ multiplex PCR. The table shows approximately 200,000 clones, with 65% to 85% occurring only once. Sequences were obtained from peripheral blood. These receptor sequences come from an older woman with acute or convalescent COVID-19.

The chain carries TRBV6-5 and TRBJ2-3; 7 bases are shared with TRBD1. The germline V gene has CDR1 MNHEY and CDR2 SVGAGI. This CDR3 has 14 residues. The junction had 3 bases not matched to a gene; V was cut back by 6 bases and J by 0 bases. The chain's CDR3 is CASRAGGSTDTQYF. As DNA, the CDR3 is TGTGCCAGCAGAGCAGGGGGTAGCACAGATACGCAGTATTTT.

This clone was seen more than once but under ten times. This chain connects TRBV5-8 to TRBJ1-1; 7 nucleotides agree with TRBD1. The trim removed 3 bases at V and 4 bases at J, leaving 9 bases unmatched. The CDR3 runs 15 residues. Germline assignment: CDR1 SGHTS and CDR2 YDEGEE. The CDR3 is CASSSFYRGVTEAFF. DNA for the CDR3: TGTGCCAGCAGCTCATTTTACAGGGGAGTCACTGAAGCTTTCTTT.

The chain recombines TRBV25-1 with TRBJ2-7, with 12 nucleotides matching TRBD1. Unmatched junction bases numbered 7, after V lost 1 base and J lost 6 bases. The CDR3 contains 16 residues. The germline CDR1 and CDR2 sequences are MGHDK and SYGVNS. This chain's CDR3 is CASSESHGTGGVEQYF. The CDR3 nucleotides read TGTGCCAGCAGTGAATCCCACGGGACAGGGGGCGTCGAGCAGTACTTC.

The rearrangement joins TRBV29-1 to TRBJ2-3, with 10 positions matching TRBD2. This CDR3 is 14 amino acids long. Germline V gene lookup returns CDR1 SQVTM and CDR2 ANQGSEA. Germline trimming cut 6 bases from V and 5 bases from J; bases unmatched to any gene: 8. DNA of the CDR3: TGCAGCGTGAAACCCCTAGCGGGGGTAGATACGCAGTATTTT. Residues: CSVKPLAGVDTQYF.

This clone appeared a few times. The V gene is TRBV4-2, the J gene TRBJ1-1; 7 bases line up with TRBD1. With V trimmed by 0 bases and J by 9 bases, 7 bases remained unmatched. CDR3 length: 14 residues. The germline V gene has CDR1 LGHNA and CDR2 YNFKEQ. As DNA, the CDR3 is TGTGCCAGCAGCCAAGATTCGGGACAGACTAAAGCTTTCTTT. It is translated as CASSQDSGQTKAFF.

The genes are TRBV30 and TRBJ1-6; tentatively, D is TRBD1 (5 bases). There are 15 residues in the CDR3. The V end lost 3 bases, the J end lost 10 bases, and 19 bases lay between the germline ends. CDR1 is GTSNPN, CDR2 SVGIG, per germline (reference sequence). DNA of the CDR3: TGTGCCTGGAGCCAAGGGACTGCCGGCGAATCACCCCTCCACTTT. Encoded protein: CAWSQGTAGESPLHF.

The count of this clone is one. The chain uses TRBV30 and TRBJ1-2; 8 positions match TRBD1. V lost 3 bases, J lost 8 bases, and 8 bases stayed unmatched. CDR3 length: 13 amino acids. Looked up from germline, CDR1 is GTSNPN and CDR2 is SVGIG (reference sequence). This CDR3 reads CAWRLQGGGGYTF. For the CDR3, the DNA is TGTGCCTGGAGGCTACAGGGGGGTGGGGGCTACACCTTC.

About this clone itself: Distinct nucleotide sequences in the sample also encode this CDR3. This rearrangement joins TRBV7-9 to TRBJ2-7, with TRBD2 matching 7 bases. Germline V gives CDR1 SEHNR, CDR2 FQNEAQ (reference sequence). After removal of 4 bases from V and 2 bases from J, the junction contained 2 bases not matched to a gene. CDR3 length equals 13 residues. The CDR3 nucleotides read TGTGCCAGCAGCTCGGGACTAACCTACGAGCAGTACTTC. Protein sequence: CASSSGLTYEQYF. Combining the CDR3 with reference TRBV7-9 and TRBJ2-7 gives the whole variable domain DTGVSQNPRHKITKRGQNVTFRCDPISEHNRLYWYRQTLGQGPEFLTYFQNEAQLEKSRLLSDRFSAERPKGSFSTLEIQRTEQGDSAMYLCASSSGLTYEQYFGPGTRLTVT.

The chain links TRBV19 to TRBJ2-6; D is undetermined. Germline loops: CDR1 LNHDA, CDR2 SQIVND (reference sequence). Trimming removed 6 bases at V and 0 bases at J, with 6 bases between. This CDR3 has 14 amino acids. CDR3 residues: CASSIHSGANVLTF. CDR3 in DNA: TGTGCCAGTAGCATCCACTCTGGGGCCAACGTCCTGACTTTC.

The CDR3 here is CASSTYRGRHLFWGYTF. The CDR3 nucleotides read TGTGCCAGCAGCACGTACAGGGGCCGCCACCTATTTTGGGGCTACACCTTC. The chain couples TRBV21-1 to TRBJ1-2; the table names TRBD1, a call not compared with the DNA. TRBV21-1 is a known pseudogene. The CDR3 length is 17 residues.

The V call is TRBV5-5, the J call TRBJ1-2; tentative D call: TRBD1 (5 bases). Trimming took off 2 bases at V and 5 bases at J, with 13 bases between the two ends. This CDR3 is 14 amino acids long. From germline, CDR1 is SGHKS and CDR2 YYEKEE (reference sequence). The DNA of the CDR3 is TGTGCCAGCAGCTTTTCCGTCAGGGAATATGGCTACACCTTC. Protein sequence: CASSFSVREYGYTF.

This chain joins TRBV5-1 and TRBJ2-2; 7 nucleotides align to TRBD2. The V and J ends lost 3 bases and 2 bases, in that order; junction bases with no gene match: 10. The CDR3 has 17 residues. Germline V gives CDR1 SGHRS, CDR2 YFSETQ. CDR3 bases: TGCGCCAGCAGCTCCCTCGGGGCGGGGGAAAACACCGGGGAGCTGTTTTTT. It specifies CASSSLGAGENTGELFF. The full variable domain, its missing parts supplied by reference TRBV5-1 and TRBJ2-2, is KAGVTQTPRYLIKTRGQQVTLSCSPISGHRSVSWYQQTPGQGLQFLFEYFSETQRNKGNFPGRFSGRQFSNSRSEMNVSTLELGDSALYLCASSSLGAGENTGELFFGEGSRLTVL.

The CDR3 is CAISDWGENYGYTF. CDR3 nucleotide sequence: TGTGCCATCAGTGATTGGGGGGAGAACTATGGCTACACCTTC. This chain connects TRBV10-3 to TRBJ1-2; weak D call: TRBD1 (5 bases). In germline, CDR1 is ENHRY, CDR2 SYGVKD. The CDR3 loop spans 14 amino acids. Between the trimmed V and J ends, which lost 3 bases and 2 bases, there was a span of 10 bases.

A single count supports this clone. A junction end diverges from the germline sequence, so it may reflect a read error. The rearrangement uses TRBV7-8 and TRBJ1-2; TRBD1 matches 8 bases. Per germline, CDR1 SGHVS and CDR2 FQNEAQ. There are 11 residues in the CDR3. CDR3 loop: CASSGGRDRFF. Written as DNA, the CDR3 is TGTGCCAGCAGCGGCGGCCGGGACAGGTTCTTC. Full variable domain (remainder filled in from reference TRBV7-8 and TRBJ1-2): GAGVSQSPRYKVAKRGQDVALRCDPISGHVSLFWYQQALGQGPEFLTYFQNEAQLDKSGLPSDRFFAERPEGSVSTLKIQRTQQEDSAVYLCASSGGRDRFFGSGTRLTVV.

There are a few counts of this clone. CDR3 residues: CASSPANGATVAYGYTF. The CDR3 DNA sequence: TGTGCCAGTAGTCCTGCGAATGGAGCGACAGTTGCCTATGGCTACACCTTC. The chain carries TRBV19 and TRBJ1-2, with D perhaps matching TRBD1 (5 bases). Germline assignment: CDR1 LNHDA and CDR2 SQIVND (reference sequence). Trimming removed 5 bases from V and 4 bases from J, with 23 bases in between. The CDR3 is made up of 17 amino acids. Using reference TRBV19 and TRBJ1-2 for the parts outside the CDR3, the full variable domain is DGGITQSPKYLFRKEGQNVTLSCEQNLNHDAMYWYRQDPGQGLRLIYYSQIVNDFQKGDIAEGYSVSREKKESFPLTVTSAQKNPTAFYLCASSPANGATVAYGYTFGSGTRLTVV.

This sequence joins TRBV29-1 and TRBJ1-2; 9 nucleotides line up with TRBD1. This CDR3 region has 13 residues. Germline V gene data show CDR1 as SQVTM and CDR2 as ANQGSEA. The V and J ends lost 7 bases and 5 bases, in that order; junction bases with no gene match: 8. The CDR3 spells CSGETTGGYGYTF. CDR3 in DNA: TGCAGCGGCGAGACGACAGGGGGATATGGCTACACCTTC.

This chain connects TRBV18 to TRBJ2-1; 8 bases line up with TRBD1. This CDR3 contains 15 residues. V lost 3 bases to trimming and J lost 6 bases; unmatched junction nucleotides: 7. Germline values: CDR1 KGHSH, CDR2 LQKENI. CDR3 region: CASSPGQVLFNEQFF. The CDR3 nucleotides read TGTGCCAGCTCACCGGGACAGGTTCTCTTCAATGAGCAGTTCTTC.

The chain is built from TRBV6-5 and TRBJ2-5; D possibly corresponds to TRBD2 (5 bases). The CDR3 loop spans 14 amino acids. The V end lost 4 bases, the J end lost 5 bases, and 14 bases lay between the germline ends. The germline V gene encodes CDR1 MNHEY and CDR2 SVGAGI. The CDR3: CASSFGLASETQYF. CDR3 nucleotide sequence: TGTGCCAGCAGTTTTGGGCTAGCCAGCGAGACCCAGTACTTC.

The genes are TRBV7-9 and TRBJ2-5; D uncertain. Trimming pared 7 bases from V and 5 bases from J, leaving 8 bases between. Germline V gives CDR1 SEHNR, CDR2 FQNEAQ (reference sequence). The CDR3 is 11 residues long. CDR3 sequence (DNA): TGTGCCAGCACCATCGGGGAGACCCAGTACTTC. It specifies CASTIGETQYF.

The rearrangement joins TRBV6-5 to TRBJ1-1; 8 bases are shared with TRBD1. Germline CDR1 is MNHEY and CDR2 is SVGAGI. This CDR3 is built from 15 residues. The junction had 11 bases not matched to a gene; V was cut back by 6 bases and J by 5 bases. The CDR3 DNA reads TGTGCCAGCAGACCAACGGGACAGGCAAGTACTGAAGCTTTCTTT. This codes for CASRPTGQASTEAFF.

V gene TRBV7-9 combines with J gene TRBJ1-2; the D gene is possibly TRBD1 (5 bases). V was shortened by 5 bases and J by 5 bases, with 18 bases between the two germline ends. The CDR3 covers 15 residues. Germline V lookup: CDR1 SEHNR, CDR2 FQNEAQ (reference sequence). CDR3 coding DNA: TGTGCCAGCAGCAACACAGGAGCCCCCCTTTATGGCTACACCTTC. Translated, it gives CASSNTGAPLYGYTF.

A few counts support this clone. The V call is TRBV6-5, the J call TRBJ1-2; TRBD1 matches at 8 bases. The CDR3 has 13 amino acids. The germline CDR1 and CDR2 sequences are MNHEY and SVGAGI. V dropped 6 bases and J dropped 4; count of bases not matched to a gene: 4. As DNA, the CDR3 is TGTGCCAGCAGGGCAGGGGGCGGCTATGGCTACACCTTC. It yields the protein CASRAGGGYGYTF.

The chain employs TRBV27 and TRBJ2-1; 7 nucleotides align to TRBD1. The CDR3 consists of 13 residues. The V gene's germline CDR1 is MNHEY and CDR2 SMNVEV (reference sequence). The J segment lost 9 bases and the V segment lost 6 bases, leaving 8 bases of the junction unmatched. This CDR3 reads CASRLKGAREQFF. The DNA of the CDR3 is TGTGCCAGCAGACTCAAGGGGGCGCGTGAGCAGTTCTTC.